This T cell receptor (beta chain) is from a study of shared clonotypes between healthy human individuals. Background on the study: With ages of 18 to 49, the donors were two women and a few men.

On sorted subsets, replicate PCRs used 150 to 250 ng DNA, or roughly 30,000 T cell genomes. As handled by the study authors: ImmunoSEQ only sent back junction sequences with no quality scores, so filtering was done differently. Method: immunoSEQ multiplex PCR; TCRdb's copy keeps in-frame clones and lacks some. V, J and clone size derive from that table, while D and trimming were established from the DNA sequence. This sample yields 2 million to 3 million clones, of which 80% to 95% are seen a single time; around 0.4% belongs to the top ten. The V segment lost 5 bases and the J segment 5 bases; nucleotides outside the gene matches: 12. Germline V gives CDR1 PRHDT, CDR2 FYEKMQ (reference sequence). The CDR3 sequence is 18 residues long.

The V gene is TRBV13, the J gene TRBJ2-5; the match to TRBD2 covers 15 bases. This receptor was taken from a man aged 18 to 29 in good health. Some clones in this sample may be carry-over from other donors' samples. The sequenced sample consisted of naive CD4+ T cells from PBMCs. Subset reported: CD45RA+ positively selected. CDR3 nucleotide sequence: TGTGCCAGCAGCAGGGGACTAGCGGGAGGCGCCTACAGGGAGACCCAGTACTTC. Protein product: CASSRGLAGGAYRETQYF.